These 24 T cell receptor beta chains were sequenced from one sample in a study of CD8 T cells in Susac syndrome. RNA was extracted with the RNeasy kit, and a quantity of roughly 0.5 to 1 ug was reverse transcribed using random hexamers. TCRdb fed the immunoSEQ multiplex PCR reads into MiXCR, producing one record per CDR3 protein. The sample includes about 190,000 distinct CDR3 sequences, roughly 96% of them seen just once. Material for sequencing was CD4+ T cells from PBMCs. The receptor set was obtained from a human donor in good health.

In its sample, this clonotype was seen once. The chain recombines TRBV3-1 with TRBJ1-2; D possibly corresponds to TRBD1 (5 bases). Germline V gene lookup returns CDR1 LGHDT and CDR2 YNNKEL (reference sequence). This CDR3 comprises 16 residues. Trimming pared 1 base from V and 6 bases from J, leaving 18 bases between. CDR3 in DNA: TGTGCCAGCAGCCAAGCCCCTCGCAGGGAATTGGATGGCTACACCTTC. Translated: CASSQAPRRELDGYTF.

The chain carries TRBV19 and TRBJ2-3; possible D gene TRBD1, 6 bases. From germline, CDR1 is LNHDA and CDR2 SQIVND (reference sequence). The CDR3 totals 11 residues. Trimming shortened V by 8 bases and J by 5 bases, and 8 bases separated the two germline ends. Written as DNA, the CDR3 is TGTGCCAGTCAAGGGGGAGATACGCAGTATTTT. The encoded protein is CASQGGDTQYF.

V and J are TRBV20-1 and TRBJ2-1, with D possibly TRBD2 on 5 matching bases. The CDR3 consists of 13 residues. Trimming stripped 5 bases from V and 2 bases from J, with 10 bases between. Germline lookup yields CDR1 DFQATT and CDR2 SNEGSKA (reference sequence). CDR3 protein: CSARAETYNEQFF. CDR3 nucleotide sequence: TGCAGTGCTCGAGCGGAAACCTACAATGAGCAGTTCTTC.

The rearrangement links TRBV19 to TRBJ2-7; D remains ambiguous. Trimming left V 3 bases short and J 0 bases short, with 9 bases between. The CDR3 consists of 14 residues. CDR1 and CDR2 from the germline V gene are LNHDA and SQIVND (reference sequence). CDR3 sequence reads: CASSMLGDSYEQYF. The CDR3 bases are TGTGCCAGTAGTATGTTAGGAGACTCCTACGAGCAGTACTTC.

CDR3 nucleotides: TGCAGCGTTACGACAGCTTATAATTCACCCCTCCACTTT. This encodes CSVTTAYNSPLHF. The chain has TRBV29-1 and TRBJ1-6; D is perhaps TRBD1 (5 bases). V was shortened by 5 bases and J by 4 bases, with 9 bases between the two germline ends. Germline V gene sequence: CDR1 SQVTM, CDR2 ANQGSEA. This CDR3 spans 13 amino acids.

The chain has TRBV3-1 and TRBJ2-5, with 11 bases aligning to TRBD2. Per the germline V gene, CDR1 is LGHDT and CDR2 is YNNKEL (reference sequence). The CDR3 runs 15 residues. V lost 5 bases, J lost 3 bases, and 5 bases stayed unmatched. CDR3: CASSFPGLAEETQYF. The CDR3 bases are TGTGCCAGCAGCTTCCCGGGACTAGCGGAAGAGACCCAGTACTTC.

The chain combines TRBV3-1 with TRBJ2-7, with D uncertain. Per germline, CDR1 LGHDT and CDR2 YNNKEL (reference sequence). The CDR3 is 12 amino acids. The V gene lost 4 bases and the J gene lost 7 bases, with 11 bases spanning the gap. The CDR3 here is CASSLGKGEQYF. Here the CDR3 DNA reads TGTGCCAGCAGCCTCGGAAAAGGGGAGCAGTACTTC.

The DNA for the CDR3 is TGCAGTGTTGGGGAGCTTGAATTCATGGCCCAGCATTTT. Amino acids: CSVGELEFMAQHF. The chain links TRBV20-1 to TRBJ1-5; D gene uncertain. CDR1 and CDR2 (germline): DFQATT, SNEGSKA (reference sequence). Trimming removed 7 bases from V and 11 bases from J, with 21 bases in between. The CDR3 covers 13 residues.

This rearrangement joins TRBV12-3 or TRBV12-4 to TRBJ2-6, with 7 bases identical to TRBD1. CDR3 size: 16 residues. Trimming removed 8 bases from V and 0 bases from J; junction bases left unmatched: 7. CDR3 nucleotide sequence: TGTGCCAGCTCTGGGACAGCAACCTCTGGGGCCAACGTCCTGACTTTC. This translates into CASSGTATSGANVLTF.

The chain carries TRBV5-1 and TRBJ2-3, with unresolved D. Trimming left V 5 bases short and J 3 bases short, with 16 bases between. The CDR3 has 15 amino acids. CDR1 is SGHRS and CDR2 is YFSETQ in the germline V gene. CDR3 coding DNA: TGCGCCAGCAGGTCTCTGGGGTTCAATACAGATACGCAGTATTTT. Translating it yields CASRSLGFNTDTQYF.

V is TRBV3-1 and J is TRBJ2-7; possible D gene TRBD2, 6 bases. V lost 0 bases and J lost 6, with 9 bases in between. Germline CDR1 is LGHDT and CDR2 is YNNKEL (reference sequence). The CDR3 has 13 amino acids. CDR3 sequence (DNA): TGTGCCAGCAGCCAAGAACGGGGAGGCGAGCAGTACTTC. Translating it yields CASSQERGGEQYF.

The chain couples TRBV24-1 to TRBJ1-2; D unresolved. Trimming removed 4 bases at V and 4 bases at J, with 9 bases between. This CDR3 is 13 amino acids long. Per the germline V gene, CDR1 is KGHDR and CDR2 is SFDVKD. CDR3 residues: CATSEGWAYGYTF. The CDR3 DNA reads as TGTGCCACCAGTGAAGGTTGGGCCTATGGCTACACCTTC.

The DNA of the CDR3 is TGTGCCAGCAGTGAAGAGAGGGGGACTGGCTACACCTTC. Translated, it gives CASSEERGTGYTF. The gene calls are TRBV6-5 and TRBJ1-2; D might be TRBD1 (6 bases). Trimming cost V 5 bases and J 7 bases, with 14 bases left between them. In germline, CDR1 is MNHEY, CDR2 SVGAGI. The length of the CDR3 is 13 residues.

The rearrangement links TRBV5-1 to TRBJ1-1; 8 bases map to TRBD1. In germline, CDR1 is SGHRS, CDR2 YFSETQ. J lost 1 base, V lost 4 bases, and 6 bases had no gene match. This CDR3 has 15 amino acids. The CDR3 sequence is CASSRGTGTNTEAFF. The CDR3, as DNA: TGCGCCAGCAGCAGAGGGACAGGAACGAACACTGAAGCTTTCTTT. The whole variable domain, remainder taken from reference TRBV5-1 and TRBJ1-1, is KAGVTQTPRYLIKTRGQQVTLSCSPISGHRSVSWYQQTPGQGLQFLFEYFSETQRNKGNFPGRFSGRQFSNSRSEMNVSTLELGDSALYLCASSRGTGTNTEAFFGQGTRLTVV.

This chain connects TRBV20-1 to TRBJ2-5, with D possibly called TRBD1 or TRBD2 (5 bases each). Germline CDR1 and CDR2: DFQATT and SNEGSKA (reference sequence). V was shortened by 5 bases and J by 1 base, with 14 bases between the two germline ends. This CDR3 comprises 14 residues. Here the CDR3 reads CSAPKGSAQETQYF. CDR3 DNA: TGCAGTGCTCCTAAGGGGAGCGCCCAAGAGACCCAGTACTTC.

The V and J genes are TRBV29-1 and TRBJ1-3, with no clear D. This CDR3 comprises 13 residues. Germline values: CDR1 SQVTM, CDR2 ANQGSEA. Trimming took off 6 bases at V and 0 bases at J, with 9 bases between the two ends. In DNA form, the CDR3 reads TGCAGCGTAGCAGTTTACTCTGGAAACACCATATATTTT. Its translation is CSVAVYSGNTIYF. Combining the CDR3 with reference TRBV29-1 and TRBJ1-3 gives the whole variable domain SAVISQKPSRDICQRGTSLTIQCQVDSQVTMMFWYRQQPGQSLTLIATANQGSEATYESGFVIDKFPISRPNLTFSTLTVSNMSPEDSSIYLCSVAVYSGNTIYFGEGSWLTVV.

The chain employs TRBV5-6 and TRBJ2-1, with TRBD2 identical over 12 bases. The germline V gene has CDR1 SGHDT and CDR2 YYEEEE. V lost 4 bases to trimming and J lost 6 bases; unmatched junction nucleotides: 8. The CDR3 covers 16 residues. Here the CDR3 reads CASSPVTSGGPNEQFF. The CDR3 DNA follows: TGTGCCAGCAGCCCGGTGACTAGCGGGGGACCCAATGAGCAGTTCTTC.

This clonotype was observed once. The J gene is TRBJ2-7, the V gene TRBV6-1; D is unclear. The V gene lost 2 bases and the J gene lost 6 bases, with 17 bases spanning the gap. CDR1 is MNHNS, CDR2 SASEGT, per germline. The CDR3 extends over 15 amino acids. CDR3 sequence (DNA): TGTGCCAGCAGTGAAACAAACGCCTTGAAGGGCGAGCAGTACTTC. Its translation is CASSETNALKGEQYF.

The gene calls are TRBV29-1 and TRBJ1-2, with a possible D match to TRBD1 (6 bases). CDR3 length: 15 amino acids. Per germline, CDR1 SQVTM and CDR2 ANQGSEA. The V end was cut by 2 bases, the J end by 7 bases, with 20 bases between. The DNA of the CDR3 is TGCAGCGTTGAATGGGGGCAATCCCCGGAGGGTGGCTACACCTTC. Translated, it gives CSVEWGQSPEGGYTF.

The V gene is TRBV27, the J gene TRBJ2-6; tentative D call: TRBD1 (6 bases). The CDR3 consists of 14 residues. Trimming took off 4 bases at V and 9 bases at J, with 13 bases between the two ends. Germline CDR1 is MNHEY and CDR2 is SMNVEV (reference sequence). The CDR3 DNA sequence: TGTGCCAGCAGTTACCGGGACACTAACAACGTCCTGACTTTC. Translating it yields CASSYRDTNNVLTF.

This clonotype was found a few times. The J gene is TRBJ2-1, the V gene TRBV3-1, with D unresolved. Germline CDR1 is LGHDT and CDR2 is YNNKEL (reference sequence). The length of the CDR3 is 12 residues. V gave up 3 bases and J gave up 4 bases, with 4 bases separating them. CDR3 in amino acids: CASSQPYNEQFF. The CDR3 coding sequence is TGTGCCAGCAGCCAGCCATACAATGAGCAGTTCTTC.

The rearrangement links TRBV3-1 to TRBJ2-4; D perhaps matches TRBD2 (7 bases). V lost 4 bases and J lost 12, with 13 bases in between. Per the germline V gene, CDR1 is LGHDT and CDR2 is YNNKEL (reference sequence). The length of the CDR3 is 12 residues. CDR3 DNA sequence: TGTGCCAGCAGCCCCGAAGGGGGGGATCAGTACTTC. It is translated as CASSPEGGDQYF.

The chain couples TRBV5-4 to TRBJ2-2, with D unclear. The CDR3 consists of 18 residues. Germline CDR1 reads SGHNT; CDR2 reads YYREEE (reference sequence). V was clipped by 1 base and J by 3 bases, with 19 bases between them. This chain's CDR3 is CASSLSRSRFRDTGELFF. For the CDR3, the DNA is TGTGCCAGCAGCTTGAGCAGGTCAAGGTTTCGGGACACCGGGGAGCTGTTTTTT.

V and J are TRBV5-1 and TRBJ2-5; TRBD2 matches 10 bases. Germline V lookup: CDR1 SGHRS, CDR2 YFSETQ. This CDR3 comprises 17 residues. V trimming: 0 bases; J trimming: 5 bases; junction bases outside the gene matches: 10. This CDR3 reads CASSLVVLAGVAETQYF. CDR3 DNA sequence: TGCGCCAGCAGCTTGGTGGTGCTAGCGGGAGTGGCCGAGACCCAGTACTTC.